Sequencing of this TCR beta chain was carried out in a study of graft-versus-host responses after intestinal transplantation. About the study: Each recipient received anti-thymocyte globulin induction, then tacrolimus and steroids for about 3 years. The study, taken as a whole, reports: Recipient-marrow GvH clones were detected, some having first appeared in ileum or blood.

The CDR3 runs 14 residues. V gave up 7 bases and J gave up 5 bases, with 17 bases separating them. From germline, CDR1 is WNHNN and CDR2 SYGVQD (reference sequence). Clones were sequenced by immunoSEQ multiplex PCR, and TCRdb holds only the in-frame ones, with some missing. The table lists about 97,000 clones, over 75% of them singletons. As for this clone: Antigen: not known.

The chain uses TRBV10-1 and TRBJ1-1; possible D gene TRBD1, 6 bases. Sequenced material: PBMCs, taken around 68 weeks after intestinal transplant. This receptor was identified in a human patient who received an intestinal transplant, so some T cells may come from the graft donor. CDR3: CASTPDRMRTEAFF. The CDR3 nucleotides are TGCGCCAGCACTCCCGACAGGATGCGAACTGAAGCTTTCTTT.